This T cell receptor beta chain was found in a study of cytomegalovirus exposure and HLA in healthy donors. Points from the study as a whole: A later analysis appeared to link common viral pathogens to several of the most significant clusters. TCR beta sequences reportedly predicted most subjects' HLA-A and HLA-B alleles accurately. A later analysis showed that HLA-associated TCR beta chains had undergone more clonal expansion than equally common others.

Use of 60 Vbeta and 13 Jbeta primers characterized the PCR. Data came from immunoSEQ multiplex PCR; TCRdb stores just in-frame clones and leaves some out. The profile covers around 110,000 clones, with 55% to 75% appearing a single time and roughly 8.7% taken by the ten largest. CDR3 length: 13 amino acids. Germline CDR1 reads SNHLY; CDR2 reads FYNNEI. Unmatched junction bases numbered 8, after V lost 8 bases and J lost 5 bases. Likely unrecorded immune exposures existed in these nominally healthy donors. This clone was observed a single time. Its cognate antigen is unknown. The sequenced material came from PBMCs. This TCR came from a man aged 25 to 40 in good health and CMV-seropositive. The chain has TRBV2 and TRBJ2-5, with 7 nucleotides matching TRBD2. The CDR3 coding sequence is TGTGCCAGCGGACTAGGTCGACGGGAGACCCAGTACTTC. This gives the protein CASGLGRRETQYF.